The 18 T cell receptor beta chains below come from one sample, sequenced in a study of T-cell reconstitution after alpha-beta-depleted transplantation in children (dated by TCRdb to between 2015 and 2016). The library was generated by PCR. TCRdb shows the sequencer as Illumina HiSeq 2500. To normalize quantification of the TCRbeta repertoire, the TCR libraries were built with molecular barcoding that relied on unique molecular identifiers. The raw public data were reprocessed by TCRdb itself: fastp quality trimming at Q25, MiXCR clonotype calling, in-frame beta chains only. CDR3 protein sequences are deduplicated, and each keeps its most common genes and DNA. The sample table lists about 1,000,000 distinct CDR3 sequences, 25% to 30% of them with a count of one. The ten largest clonotypes hold under 30% of the sample. The treatment or condition label here, explained by the study, means: allogeneic hematopoietic cell transplantation with graft depleted of TCRalphabeta T cells and CD19 B cells.

The sequences come from PBMCs, mostly from graft donor cells, collected 360 days after TCRalphabeta/CD19-depleted stem cell transplant. Receptors were obtained from a boy under two years old who had a stem cell transplant for SCID, so the T cells may come from the graft donor.

The J gene is TRBJ1-2, the V gene TRBV5-1; D not certain. CDR3 length: 16 amino acids. Looked up from germline, CDR1 is SGHRS and CDR2 is YFSETQ. V lost 4 bases to trimming and J lost 7 bases, with 23 bases between them. The CDR3 sequence: CASSPTLGYWVGGYTF. The CDR3 DNA follows: TGCGCCAGCAGCCCAACGCTGGGGTATTGGGTTGGTGGCTACACCTTC. Based on the CDR3 plus reference TRBV5-1 and TRBJ1-2, the full variable domain is KAGVTQTPRYLIKTRGQQVTLSCSPISGHRSVSWYQQTPGQGLQFLFEYFSETQRNKGNFPGRFSGRQFSNSRSEMNVSTLELGDSALYLCASSPTLGYWVGGYTFGSGTRLTVV.

The chain uses TRBV4-1 and TRBJ2-7; perhaps TRBD1 as D (6 bases). Germline V gene sequence: CDR1 MGHRA, CDR2 YSYEKL. The V end lost 4 bases, the J end lost 3 bases, and 28 bases lay between the germline ends. This CDR3 has 19 amino acids. CDR3 sequence reads: CASSPRVLGPGAGIYEQYF. CDR3 DNA: TGCGCCAGCAGCCCAAGAGTTTTGGGGCCAGGGGCAGGGATCTACGAGCAGTACTTC.

The chain links TRBV7-2 to TRBJ1-5, with D perhaps TRBD1 (5 bases). The CDR3 has 15 residues. With 6 bases removed from V and 1 base from J, the gap between germline ends came to 13 bases. Per germline, CDR1 SGHTA and CDR2 FQGNSA. The CDR3 protein is CASSRGGMSNQPQHF. In nucleotides, the CDR3 is TGTGCCAGCAGTAGGGGAGGGATGAGCAATCAGCCCCAGCATTTT.

V gene TRBV5-1 combines with J gene TRBJ2-2, with no clear D. The CDR3 spans 13 residues. V lost 6 bases and J lost 10, with 16 bases in between. CDR1 is SGHRS and CDR2 is YFSETQ in the germline V gene. The CDR3 nucleotides are TGCGCCAGCACCCACGACCCCCTCGCGGAGCTGTTTTTT. This encodes CASTHDPLAELFF.

The J gene is TRBJ1-3, the V gene TRBV12-3 or TRBV12-4; 7 bases agree with TRBD1. V lost 3 bases and J lost 4; bases outside the gene matches: 3. This CDR3 contains 14 residues. CDR3 coding DNA: TGTGCCAGCAGTTTTACAGGGGCCGGAAACACCATATATTTT. It is translated as CASSFTGAGNTIYF.

CDR3: CASTRGGTDTQYF. The DNA for the CDR3 is TGTGCCAGCACCAGGGGTGGCACAGATACGCAGTATTTT. The gene calls are TRBV6-6 and TRBJ2-3, with D maybe TRBD1 (6 bases). Germline V CDR1 and CDR2: MNHNY, SVGAGI (reference sequence). This CDR3 region has 13 residues. V dropped 7 bases and J dropped 1 base, with 9 bases sitting between them.

In its sample, this clonotype was seen many times. This chain connects TRBV5-1 to TRBJ2-1; D uncertain. Trimming cost V 4 bases and J 0 bases, with 14 bases left between them. In germline, CDR1 is SGHRS, CDR2 YFSETQ. CDR3 length equals 16 residues. CDR3 in amino acids: CASSAIRASSYNEQFF. The CDR3 nucleotides are TGCGCCAGCAGCGCCATTAGGGCGAGCTCCTACAATGAGCAGTTCTTC.

This chain links TRBV29-1 with TRBJ2-5; tentative D call: TRBD1 (7 bases). The ends were cut back, 4 bases at V and 5 bases at J, with 14 bases in the middle. CDR3 length: 13 residues. Germline V gives CDR1 SQVTM, CDR2 ANQGSEA. The CDR3 is CSVGQGGLETQYF. The CDR3 DNA follows: TGCAGCGTTGGCCAGGGGGGTCTGGAGACCCAGTACTTC.

This clonotype has a handful of counts. This rearrangement joins TRBV6-1 to TRBJ1-1; D gene unclear. Germline V gene lookup returns CDR1 MNHNS and CDR2 SASEGT. The CDR3 totals 12 residues. V lost 8 bases and J lost 1, with 8 bases in between. The CDR3 coding sequence is TGTGCCAGCTCCCCGACGAACACTGAAGCTTTCTTT. Protein sequence: CASSPTNTEAFF.

In its sample, this clonotype was seen many times. An end of the junction does not agree with germline; a read error may underlie this. The chain links TRBV5-1 to TRBJ1-1; D possibly corresponds to TRBD1 (6 bases). The germline CDR1 and CDR2 sequences are SGHRS and YFSETQ. There are 14 residues in the CDR3. The CDR3 is CASSLEGVGTEAFF. The CDR3 bases are TGTGCCAGCAGCTTAGAGGGGGTCGGCACTGAAGCTTTCTTT. The whole variable domain, filled in from reference TRBV5-1 and TRBJ1-1, reads KAGVTQTPRYLIKTRGQQVTLSCSPISGHRSVSWYQQTPGQGLQFLFEYFSETQRNKGNFPGRFSGRQFSNSRSEMNVSTLELGDSALYLCASSLEGVGTEAFFGQGTRLTVV.

In its sample, this clonotype was seen once. The junction shows a germline mismatch at one end, possibly a read error. The chain employs TRBV5-5 and TRBJ2-7; weak D call: TRBD1 (6 bases). This CDR3 comprises 14 residues. CDR1 is SGHKS and CDR2 is YYEKEE in the germline V gene (reference sequence). CDR3 loop: CASSPGQYSCEQYF. CDR3 nucleotide sequence: TGTGCCAGCAGCCCCGGACAGTATTCCTGCGAGCAGTACTTC.

This clonotype was picked up a small number of times. The chain joins TRBV18 to TRBJ1-2; 7 positions match TRBD1. Germline-derived CDR1 and CDR2 are KGHSH and LQKENI. V dropped 6 bases and J dropped 4; count of bases not matched to a gene: 5. The CDR3 spans 13 residues. The DNA of the CDR3 is TGTGCCAGCTCGCAACCAGGGGGCTATGGCTACACCTTC. It specifies CASSQPGGYGYTF.

This clonotype was recorded many times. The chain couples TRBV2 to TRBJ2-2; 10 bases are shared with TRBD1. Germline lookup yields CDR1 SNHLY and CDR2 FYNNEI. The CDR3 totals 14 residues. With 11 bases clipped from V and 6 bases from J, the junction kept 9 bases outside the gene matches. In DNA form, the CDR3 reads TGTGCCCGCTCCCGGGGACAGGGGCCCGGGGAGCTGTTTTTT. It is translated as CARSRGQGPGELFF.

This clonotype was seen more than once but under ten times. The chain couples TRBV29-1 to TRBJ2-1; no clear D gene. The CDR3 runs to 12 residues. V lost 4 bases to trimming and J lost 8 bases, with 12 bases between them. The V gene's germline CDR1 is SQVTM and CDR2 ANQGSEA. CDR3 DNA sequence: TGCAGCGTTGTCAGGATTGGTGATGAGCAGTTCTTC. Translated, it gives CSVVRIGDEQFF.

The rearrangement joins TRBV28 to TRBJ2-4, with D unresolved. Per the germline V gene, CDR1 is MDHEN and CDR2 is SYDVKM. V lost 4 bases and J lost 2, with 3 bases in between. The CDR3 is 12 amino acids. The DNA for the CDR3 is TGTGCCAGCAGTTCTTCCAAAAACATTCAGTACTTC. Protein product: CASSSSKNIQYF.

The V call is TRBV6-5, the J call TRBJ2-3, with TRBD1 matching 9 bases. Trimming cost V 4 bases and J 1 base; bases outside gene matches: 6. This CDR3 spans 16 amino acids. The germline gives CDR1 MNHEY, CDR2 SVGAGI. CDR3 protein: CASSWDRDYRTDTQYF. CDR3 DNA sequence: TGTGCCAGCAGTTGGGACAGGGACTACCGCACAGATACGCAGTATTTT.

This clonotype has just a few counts. This rearrangement joins TRBV6-1 to TRBJ2-5, with D possibly TRBD2 on 6 matching bases. With 5 bases removed from V and 4 bases from J, the gap between germline ends came to 17 bases. Germline V lookup: CDR1 MNHNS, CDR2 SASEGT. The length of the CDR3 is 15 residues. The CDR3 DNA sequence: TGTGCCAGCAGTACCGGCGGGGTCGGGCGAGAGACCCAGTACTTC. Its protein product is CASSTGGVGRETQYF.

This clonotype was observed a single time. The V call is TRBV3-1, the J call TRBJ2-3; 7 bases agree with TRBD1. V lost 0 bases, J lost 3 bases, and 3 bases stayed unmatched. This CDR3 region has 15 residues. In germline, CDR1 is LGHDT, CDR2 YNNKEL (reference sequence). CDR3 bases: TGTGCCAGCAGCCAAGAAGGGGGCGGAACAGATACGCAGTATTTT. Its translation is CASSQEGGGTDTQYF.